The following is a TCR beta chain sequence with its context. 60 Vbeta and 13 Jbeta primers were used in PCR. Sequencing used immunoSEQ multiplex PCR; TCRdb keeps in-frame clones, though not all of them. The sample lists roughly 100,000 clones; approximately 64% were seen once. V was clipped by 3 bases and J by 6 bases, with 16 bases between them. The CDR3 sequence is 14 residues long. Germline V gives CDR1 SGHNT, CDR2 YYREEE (reference sequence). These data are taken from a study of cytomegalovirus exposure and HLA in healthy donors. The sample taken for sequencing was PBMCs. The rearrangement uses TRBV5-4 and TRBJ2-7, with D tentatively TRBD1 (5 bases). The receptor was isolated from a woman aged 45-60 years in good health and CMV-seropositive. The CDR3 DNA follows: TGTGCCAGCAGCTGGCAGGGTCAGAGTAGCGAGCAGTACTTC. It translates to CASSWQGQSSEQYF. Full variable domain (rest looked up from reference TRBV5-4 and TRBJ2-7): ETGVTQSPTHLIKTRGQQVTLRCSSQSGHNTVSWYQQALGQGPQFIFQYYREEENGRGNFPPRFSGLQFPNYSSELNVNALELDDSALYLCASSWQGQSSEQYFGPGTRLTVT.